A single sample is the source of the 26 T cell receptor beta chains below, sequenced in a study of blood T cell repertoires in COVID-19. Repertoires were generated with immunoSEQ multiplex PCR, while TCRdb's copy carries only in-frame clones and drops some. Counted here are 330,000 or so clones, less than 90% occurring once; the ten biggest clones make up 2.5% to 3%. Material for sequencing was PBMCs or T cells enriched from blood (not recorded which). These receptors all stem from a woman in her 30s who had recovered from COVID-19.

The chain employs TRBV28 and TRBJ1-6, with 9 bases lining up with TRBD1. Germline assignment: CDR1 MDHEN and CDR2 SYDVKM. This CDR3 is 14 amino acids long. V trimming: 5 bases; J trimming: 7 bases; junction bases outside the gene matches: 3. CDR3 region: CASSEGTGNSPLHF. CDR3 DNA: TGTGCCAGCAGTGAGGGGACAGGGAATTCACCCCTCCACTTT.

This chain connects TRBV30 to TRBJ1-4, with TRBD1 identical over 7 bases. CDR3 length: 18 amino acids. Germline CDR1 reads GTSNPN; CDR2 reads SVGIG (reference sequence). The junction had 22 bases not matched to a gene; V was cut back by 4 bases and J by 8 bases. CDR3 protein: CAWNLPRGTARSDEKLFF. Here the CDR3 DNA reads TGTGCCTGGAATCTGCCCCGAGGGACAGCCCGGTCGGACGAAAAACTGTTTTTT.

V and J are TRBV6-5 and TRBJ1-2; 8 positions agree with TRBD1. Germline V gives CDR1 MNHEY, CDR2 SVGAGI. CDR3 length: 14 amino acids. V lost 7 bases to trimming and J lost 4 bases; unmatched junction nucleotides: 8. CDR3 in amino acids: CASISQGASYGYTF. CDR3 sequence (DNA): TGTGCCAGCATAAGCCAGGGGGCTTCCTATGGCTACACCTTC.

This rearrangement joins TRBV10-3 to TRBJ1-2; the match to TRBD1 covers 7 bases. V lost 11 bases and J lost 0; bases outside the gene matches: 18. Germline assignment: CDR1 ENHRY and CDR2 SYGVKD. The CDR3 has 17 amino acids. The CDR3 bases are TGTGCCTCATGGGCAGGGACGAGGGGGCCGACTAACTATGGCTACACCTTC. Amino acid sequence: CASWAGTRGPTNYGYTF.

The chain uses TRBV20-1 and TRBJ1-4; D is ambiguous. Germline V gene sequence: CDR1 DFQATT, CDR2 SNEGSKA (reference sequence). CDR3 length equals 13 residues. The V end was cut by 3 bases, the J end by 8 bases, with 13 bases between. CDR3: CSASYRRGEKLFF. CDR3 in DNA: TGCAGTGCTAGTTACAGAAGAGGGGAAAAACTGTTTTTT.

The chain is built from TRBV5-1 and TRBJ1-4; the match to TRBD1 covers 9 bases. The CDR3 has 16 amino acids. CDR1 and CDR2 (germline): SGHRS, YFSETQ. The V gene end was trimmed by 3 bases and the J gene end by 3 bases; junction bases not matched to a gene: 6. CDR3 in DNA: TGCGCCAGCAGCTCTCTCGGGACAGGGTCTAATGAAAAACTGTTTTTT. This encodes CASSSLGTGSNEKLFF.

This chain links TRBV19 with TRBJ2-7; 9 nucleotides agree with TRBD1. This CDR3 is built from 13 residues. The V and J ends lost 3 bases and 5 bases, in that order; junction bases with no gene match: 2. Germline V CDR1 and CDR2: LNHDA, SQIVND (reference sequence). This CDR3 reads CASSIRDRDEQYF. The DNA of the CDR3 is TGTGCCAGTAGTATCCGGGACAGGGACGAGCAGTACTTC. The full variable domain, rest sourced from reference TRBV19 and TRBJ2-7, is DGGITQSPKYLFRKEGQNVTLSCEQNLNHDAMYWYRQDPGQGLRLIYYSQIVNDFQKGDIAEGYSVSREKKESFPLTVTSAQKNPTAFYLCASSIRDRDEQYFGPGTRLTVT.

The V gene is TRBV4-2, the J gene TRBJ1-3; 7 nucleotides match TRBD1. Trimming cost V 1 base and J 4 bases; bases outside gene matches: 16. Germline V gene lookup returns CDR1 LGHNA and CDR2 YNFKEQ. CDR3 length: 19 residues. The CDR3 sequence is CASSQGLFGTATSGNTIYF. In nucleotides, the CDR3 is TGTGCCAGCAGCCAAGGTCTATTCGGGACAGCCACTTCGGGAAACACCATATATTTT.

V gene TRBV18 combines with J gene TRBJ2-5; 7 positions agree with TRBD1. V shed 3 bases, J shed 1 base, and the junction held 2 bases outside the gene matches. The CDR3 spans 14 residues. CDR1 is KGHSH, CDR2 LQKENI, per germline. CDR3 nucleotide sequence: TGTGCCAGCTCACCGACAGGGCCCCAAGAGACCCAGTACTTC. Its protein product is CASSPTGPQETQYF. Full variable domain (remainder filled in from reference TRBV18 and TRBJ2-5): NAGVMQNPRHLVRRRGQEARLRCSPMKGHSHVYWYRQLPEEGLKFMVYLQKENIIDESGMPKERFSAEFPKEGPSILRIQQVVRGDSAAYFCASSPTGPQETQYFGPGTRLLVL.

The rearrangement links TRBV6-5 to TRBJ1-3; D gene unclear. This CDR3 is built from 15 residues. Trimming removed 4 bases from V and 2 bases from J, with 12 bases in between. CDR1 is MNHEY, CDR2 SVGAGI, per germline. CDR3 coding DNA: TGTGCCAGCAGTTGCTCGACTAAACCTGGAAACACCATATATTTT. This codes for CASSCSTKPGNTIYF.

The V and J genes are TRBV7-6 and TRBJ2-7, with 8 bases identical to TRBD2. Looked up from germline, CDR1 is SGHVS and CDR2 is FNYEAQ. The length of the CDR3 is 16 residues. J lost 5 bases, V lost 1 base, and 10 bases had no gene match. This CDR3 reads CASSLGAGTRTHEQYF. The CDR3 DNA reads TGTGCCAGCAGCTTAGGTGCCGGGACTAGGACCCACGAGCAGTACTTC.

The chain combines TRBV25-1 with TRBJ1-2; D is unclear. In germline, CDR1 is MGHDK, CDR2 SYGVNS. CDR3 length: 11 residues. Trimming took 5 bases from V and 8 from J, leaving 9 bases between them. The CDR3: CASSTSGGYTF. CDR3 in DNA: TGTGCCAGCAGTACCAGTGGCGGCTACACCTTC.

V and J are TRBV5-1 and TRBJ2-1, with 8 bases matching TRBD1. V trimming: 0 bases; J trimming: 8 bases; junction bases outside the gene matches: 13. The CDR3 covers 17 residues. Germline V gene data show CDR1 as SGHRS and CDR2 as YFSETQ. The CDR3 spells CASSLASAGGNVDEQFF. The CDR3 bases are TGCGCCAGCAGCTTGGCCTCCGCAGGGGGCAATGTCGATGAGCAGTTCTTC.

The chain combines TRBV6-6 with TRBJ2-1, with TRBD1 matching over 11 bases. The CDR3 totals 21 residues. Germline CDR1 is MNHNY and CDR2 is SVGAGI (reference sequence). V trimming: 6 bases; J trimming: 0 bases; junction bases outside the gene matches: 19. The chain's CDR3 is CASSRETRTGGQTSSYNEQFF. In DNA, the CDR3 is TGTGCCAGCAGCCGTGAAACCCGGACAGGGGGCCAAACCAGCTCCTACAATGAGCAGTTCTTC.

J is TRBJ1-1 and V is TRBV5-5; D gene ambiguous. Trimming took off 1 base at V and 3 bases at J, with 13 bases between the two ends. Germline lookup yields CDR1 SGHKS and CDR2 YYEKEE (reference sequence). The CDR3 spans 15 residues. The CDR3 DNA is TGTGCCAGCAGCTTGTTTGGGCGCGGGGACACTGAAGCTTTCTTT. This translates into CASSLFGRGDTEAFF.

V gene TRBV15 combines with J gene TRBJ2-3; 13 positions agree with TRBD2. V lost 4 bases and J lost 7; bases outside the gene matches: 5. The CDR3 consists of 15 residues. Germline-derived CDR1 and CDR2 are LNHNV and YYDKDF (reference sequence). The CDR3 DNA follows: TGTGCCACCAGCAAGGGGACTAGCGGGATGAATACGCAGTATTTT. Its translation is CATSKGTSGMNTQYF.

The V gene is TRBV7-2, the J gene TRBJ1-2, with 7 bases fitting TRBD1. After removal of 6 bases from V and 9 bases from J, the junction contained 10 bases not matched to a gene. Germline CDR1 SGHTA, CDR2 FQGNSA. This CDR3 is 13 amino acids long. The CDR3 coding sequence is TGTGCCAGCAGACCGGGACAGACCGAAAGCTACACCTTC. Translated: CASRPGQTESYTF.

The chain is built from TRBV28 and TRBJ1-6, with D possibly matching TRBD1 (6 bases). The CDR3 totals 15 residues. Trimming removed 3 bases at V and 7 bases at J, with 13 bases between. CDR1 is MDHEN and CDR2 is SYDVKM in the germline V gene. The CDR3 DNA reads as TGTGCCAGCAGTTTGGGCACAGGGCGGAATTCACCCCTCCACTTT. Translated, it gives CASSLGTGRNSPLHF.

This rearrangement joins TRBV7-2 to TRBJ2-1; TRBD2 is a possible D gene (6 bases). The CDR3 is 15 amino acids. Germline CDR1 and CDR2: SGHTA and FQGNSA. V was cut by 4 bases and J by 5 bases, with 15 bases left in between. The CDR3 bases are TGTGCCAGCAGCTACAGAAGCGGGCCCGACAATGAGCAGTTCTTC. Residues: CASSYRSGPDNEQFF.

The chain recombines TRBV6-2 or TRBV6-3 with TRBJ1-2, with 7 bases fitting TRBD1. Germline loops: CDR1 MNHEY, CDR2 SVGEGT. This CDR3 spans 15 amino acids. Trimming at V came to 4 bases and at J to 7 bases, leaving 12 bases not matched to a gene. The DNA of the CDR3 is TGTGCCAGCAGTTTCCGACAGGGAAGAAATGGTGGCTACACCTTC. Translated, it gives CASSFRQGRNGGYTF.

The count of this clone is one. The chain joins TRBV5-4 to TRBJ2-1; 9 positions match TRBD2. Unmatched junction bases numbered 7, after V lost 0 bases and J lost 6 bases. The CDR3 loop spans 16 amino acids. Looked up from germline, CDR1 is SGHNT and CDR2 is YYREEE (reference sequence). The CDR3 nucleotides read TGTGCCAGCAGCTTGGCACCAGCGGGAGGTGGCAATGAGCAGTTCTTC. Residues: CASSLAPAGGGNEQFF.

The chain recombines TRBV20-1 with TRBJ2-3, with 11 bases fitting TRBD2. V shed 3 bases and J 10 bases; nucleotides not matched to a gene: 15. The V gene's germline CDR1 is DFQATT and CDR2 SNEGSKA (reference sequence). This CDR3 has 16 residues. The CDR3 DNA reads TGCAGTGCTAGTAGCGCGGGGACTAGCGGTCGCGGGTCGCAGTATTTT. Translated: CSASSAGTSGRGSQYF.

There are a few counts of this clone. The CDR3 region is CASRDGSAMNTEAFF. CDR3 bases: TGTGCCAGTAGGGACGGGAGCGCAATGAACACTGAAGCTTTCTTT. V is TRBV19 and J is TRBJ1-1; D unclear. Trimming took off 6 bases at V and 0 bases at J, with 14 bases between the two ends. This CDR3 has 15 amino acids. Germline V CDR1 and CDR2: LNHDA, SQIVND (reference sequence).

The chain employs TRBV7-9 and TRBJ1-1; 7 positions match TRBD1. The CDR3 extends over 15 amino acids. Looked up from germline, CDR1 is SEHNR and CDR2 is FQNEAQ (reference sequence). V shed 4 bases and J 3 bases; nucleotides not matched to a gene: 8. CDR3: CASSYWDSQDTEAFF. CDR3 in DNA: TGTGCCAGCAGCTATTGGGACAGTCAGGACACTGAAGCTTTCTTT.

A word on this clone: Here the CDR3 omits its conserved ending phenylalanine or tryptophan, so a read error is the likely source. CDR3 amino acids: CSASDGRGYTI. CDR3 bases: TGCAGCGCCTCGGACGGGAGAGGCTACACCATC. This rearrangement joins TRBV29-1 to TRBJ1-2; D call uncertain. The V end lost 7 bases, the J end lost 8 bases, and 14 bases lay between the germline ends. CDR3 length: 11 residues. The germline CDR1 and CDR2 sequences are SQVTM and ANQGSEA.

This chain links TRBV11-2 with TRBJ2-1; TRBD2 aligns across 14 bases. This CDR3 comprises 15 residues. Germline CDR1 and CDR2: SGHAT and FQNNGV. V shed 0 bases and J 16 bases; nucleotides not matched to a gene: 8. CDR3 DNA sequence: TGTGCCAGCAGCTTAGAAAGACTAGCGGGAGGGCCGTATTTCTTC. It codes for CASSLERLAGGPYFF.